This TCR beta chain originates from a study of OX40 agonist ivuxolimab in advanced cancers. A note on the overall study: Ivuxolimab, which targeted the costimulatory receptor OX40 (CD134), was an agonistic, fully human IgG2 monoclonal antibody. Among the approximately 50 dose-escalation patients, 19 had hepatocellular carcinoma, approximately 15 melanoma, 9 renal cell carcinoma and 9 head and neck cancer. Three dose-escalation patients achieved partial responses, one with hepatocellular carcinoma and two with cutaneous melanoma. In the dose-escalation cohort, around four fifths of patients were male, and the mean age was roughly 56 years with a range of about 20 to 80. Patients were allowed to have had prior anti-PD-1, anti-PD-L1 or anti-CTLA-4 therapy, and approximately 40% of the dose-escalation patients had been treated with checkpoint inhibitors. Intravenous ivuxolimab was administered to patients every 2 weeks at six dose levels: 0.01, 0.1, 0.3, 1.5, 3 and 10 mg/kg. The paper covers the monotherapy dose-escalation part of the phase I ivuxolimab trial, which included N ≈ 50 patients. The point of sequencing TCRbeta in the periphery was to test whether ivuxolimab changed TCR sequence diversity and drove clonal T-cell expansion.

Patients with autoimmune disease history or receiving systemic immunosuppression were excluded from the trial. In every dose cohort, peripheral blood was drawn for TCR sequencing at baseline, cycle 4 day 1, and cycle 7 day 1. Samples were obtained from an open-label, multicenter, first-in-human phase I dose-escalation trial of ivuxolimab. Adults with locally advanced or metastatic melanoma, renal cell, hepatocellular, or head and neck squamous cell carcinoma were enrolled in the trial. CD4+ and CD8+ T cells were sorted separately from peripheral blood before TCR sequencing. The paper as a whole reports these results and caveats: At doses of 0.1 to 3.0 mg/kg, clonal expansion of both CD4+ and CD8+ T cells in blood was seen between baseline and week 6. Low levels of normalized T-cell clonal expansion were also seen in some patients who did not respond. After ivuxolimab, CD8+ T cells had more expanded clones than CD4+ T cells on average. Partial responders in the 0.1-3.0 mg/kg groups had among the lowest normalized peripheral clonal expansion, especially among CD8+ T cells. Antigen specificity was not determined for the clonally expanded peripheral T cells.

This clone was observed a handful of times. No antigen is known for it. Per-base quality was not reported, and no clone a single base away is much larger than it. Genomic DNA was extracted from sorted cells for sequencing of the TCRbeta CDR3 region. The immunoSEQ Assay was used for sequencing of TCRbeta CDR3 regions. Sourced from immuneACCESS, this table was stored by TCRdb with only in-frame sequences that have V and J called. A share of the clones is absent; for the studies checked, an unresolved V gene accounts for under half, and the remainder has no known explanation. The sample data list about 70,000 clones, and around nine tenths of these were observed just once. The ten biggest clones cover 4% to 5% of the sample. This clonotype was sampled from an adult with an advanced solid tumor such as melanoma, head and neck, liver or kidney cancer. Sequenced here: CD4+ or CD8+ T cells sorted from blood, sampled in a trial of the OX40 agonist ivuxolimab.

The DNA is TGTGCCAGCAGCGTGACCGGGACAGGAGTCTATGGCTACACCTTC. The translation is CASSVTGTGVYGYTF. The chain is assembled from TRBV7-9 and TRBJ1-2, with 8 central nucleotides matching TRBD1. The CDR3 runs 15 residues from the cysteine to the phenylalanine. Left in the record is the CDR3 DNA by itself, 45 bases read in frame from the first base. V ends up 5 bases short and J 4 bases short, with an unmatched junction base count of 9. Via the germline V gene (reference sequence), CDR1 is SEHNR and CDR2 FQNEAQ.